The 19 T cell receptor beta chains below all came from one sample that was sequenced in a study of cytomegalovirus exposure and HLA in healthy donors. The PCR made use of 60 Vbeta and 13 Jbeta primers. Only in-frame clones appear in the TCRdb table, and some are missing; sequencing was by immunoSEQ multiplex PCR. The data contain about 89,000 clones, approximately 83% of them singletons. The specimen sequenced was PBMCs. The source is a female donor in good health and CMV-seropositive.

The V call is TRBV6-5, the J call TRBJ2-3, with TRBD1 matching 7 bases. Germline-derived CDR1 and CDR2 are MNHEY and SVGAGI. The CDR3 has 14 amino acids. J gave up 4 bases and V 4 bases, and 5 bases lay outside the gene matches. CDR3 nucleotide sequence: TGTGCCAGCAGTTCTCGACAGGGCTCAGATACGCAGTATTTT. Amino acids: CASSSRQGSDTQYF.

Only one count was recorded for this clone. This chain joins TRBV2 and TRBJ2-7; D gene unclear. With 4 bases removed from V and 0 bases from J, the gap between germline ends came to 16 bases. CDR1 is SNHLY, CDR2 FYNNEI, per germline. There are 16 residues in the CDR3. In DNA form, the CDR3 reads TGTGCCAGCAGTGCTCCGATGGCGGCAAGCTCCTACGAGCAGTACTTC. The encoded protein is CASSAPMAASSYEQYF.

V is TRBV11-2 and J is TRBJ2-5; D remains ambiguous. The DNA end is a closer match to TRBJ2-7, so the J assignment may be wrong. Per the germline V gene, CDR1 is SGHAT and CDR2 is FQNNGV. CDR3 length equals 11 residues. CDR3 residues: CASSPKLEQYF. CDR3 in DNA: TGTGCCAGCAGCCCCAAGCTCGAGCAGTACTTC.

The rearrangement links TRBV2 to TRBJ1-5; D is perhaps TRBD1 (5 bases). V was shortened by 1 base and J by 2 bases, with 9 bases between the two germline ends. The germline V gene has CDR1 SNHLY and CDR2 FYNNEI. This CDR3 has 15 residues. The CDR3 reads CASSEDGGGNQPQHF. The CDR3 nucleotides read TGTGCCAGCAGTGAAGACGGGGGTGGCAATCAGCCCCAGCATTTT.

The CDR3 DNA is TGTGCCACCAGCAGAGATCGACGGGATCGGACTGGAAACACCATATATTTT. Translation: CATSRDRRDRTGNTIYF. J is TRBJ1-3 and V is TRBV15; no definite D call. The CDR3 extends over 17 amino acids. Germline loops: CDR1 LNHNV, CDR2 YYDKDF (reference sequence). The V gene lost 0 bases and the J gene lost 2 bases, with 14 bases spanning the gap.

This clone was seen more than once but under ten times. J is TRBJ2-5 and V is TRBV18, with 11 bases that match TRBD2. CDR1 KGHSH and CDR2 LQKENI come from the germline V gene. V lost 3 bases, J lost 2 bases, and 5 bases stayed unmatched. The CDR3 runs to 16 residues. The CDR3 spells CASSPRLAGGQETQYF. DNA for the CDR3: TGTGCCAGCTCACCCCGCCTAGCGGGGGGTCAAGAGACCCAGTACTTC.

The chain is built from TRBV18 and TRBJ2-5, with D possibly TRBD1 on 6 matching bases. CDR1 is KGHSH and CDR2 is LQKENI in the germline V gene. With 3 bases removed from V and 3 bases from J, the gap between germline ends came to 17 bases. CDR3 length equals 16 residues. The CDR3 bases are TGTGCCAGCTCACCGGATTTGCTGGACAGAGAAGAGACCCAGTACTTC. Its translation: CASSPDLLDREETQYF.

The DNA of the CDR3 is TGTGCCAGCAGCTTAGGCTGGGGGGGTACTGAAGCTTTCTTT. It encodes CASSLGWGGTEAFF. The chain employs TRBV7-9 and TRBJ1-1; a possible D gene is TRBD1 (5 bases). The ends were cut back, 1 base at V and 5 bases at J, with 11 bases in the middle. CDR3 length: 14 residues. Germline values: CDR1 SEHNR, CDR2 FQNEAQ (reference sequence).

This sequence joins TRBV5-1 and TRBJ2-1, with D unclear. The V and J ends lost 0 bases and 5 bases respectively, with 18 bases between them. The CDR3 has 17 residues. Germline CDR1 SGHRS, CDR2 YFSETQ. The DNA of the CDR3 is TGCGCCAGCAGCTTGGTAGATTCTAATTACCGCAACAATGAGCAGTTCTTC. The encoded protein is CASSLVDSNYRNNEQFF. The complete variable domain, with remaining parts taken from reference TRBV5-1 and TRBJ2-1, reads KAGVTQTPRYLIKTRGQQVTLSCSPISGHRSVSWYQQTPGQGLQFLFEYFSETQRNKGNFPGRFSGRQFSNSRSEMNVSTLELGDSALYLCASSLVDSNYRNNEQFFGPGTRLTVL.

This clone was counted between two and nine times. At one end, the junction sequence differs from germline, possibly due to a read error. This chain joins TRBV5-6 and TRBJ1-2, with D possibly being TRBD1 (6 bases). CDR3 size: 14 residues. Germline loops: CDR1 SGHDT, CDR2 YYEEEE. The CDR3, as DNA: TGTGCCAGCAGCACGACAGGAGCTAACTATGGCTACCCCTTC. Translating gives CASSTTGANYGYPF.

This clone has just a few counts. V is TRBV5-1 and J is TRBJ1-4; D gene unclear. V dropped 0 bases and J dropped 8 bases, with 11 bases sitting between them. Germline V lookup: CDR1 SGHRS, CDR2 YFSETQ. The length of the CDR3 is 14 residues. CDR3 DNA: TGCGCCAGCAGCTTGGGGCCCAGCGGGGAAAAACTGTTTTTT. Its translation is CASSLGPSGEKLFF. Full variable domain (outside the CDR3, taken from reference TRBV5-1 and TRBJ1-4): KAGVTQTPRYLIKTRGQQVTLSCSPISGHRSVSWYQQTPGQGLQFLFEYFSETQRNKGNFPGRFSGRQFSNSRSEMNVSTLELGDSALYLCASSLGPSGEKLFFGSGTQLSVL.

This sequence joins TRBV5-1 and TRBJ1-1; TRBD1 matches at 11 bases. The germline gives CDR1 SGHRS, CDR2 YFSETQ. V gave up 2 bases and J gave up 6 bases; unmatched junction bases: 6. The CDR3 covers 15 residues. The CDR3 sequence: CASSFRDRGSPEAFF. For the CDR3, the DNA is TGCGCCAGCAGCTTCCGGGACAGGGGGTCCCCTGAAGCTTTCTTT. The full variable domain, in which reference TRBV5-1 and TRBJ1-1 provide the parts outside the CDR3, is KAGVTQTPRYLIKTRGQQVTLSCSPISGHRSVSWYQQTPGQGLQFLFEYFSETQRNKGNFPGRFSGRQFSNSRSEMNVSTLELGDSALYLCASSFRDRGSPEAFFGQGTRLTVV.

This clone has only a few counts. V gene TRBV9 combines with J gene TRBJ2-5; weak D call: TRBD2 (7 bases). V lost 4 bases and J 1 base, leaving 14 bases between the germline ends. This CDR3 contains 15 residues. Per germline, CDR1 SGDLS and CDR2 YYNGEE. CDR3 sequence (DNA): TGTGCCAGCAGCCAAAGGGGGGGGGCCCAAGAGACCCAGTACTTC. Translation gives CASSQRGGAQETQYF.

The J gene is TRBJ2-7, the V gene TRBV2; D is perhaps TRBD2 (6 bases). Trimming took off 2 bases at V and 2 bases at J, with 13 bases between the two ends. Germline values: CDR1 SNHLY, CDR2 FYNNEI. This CDR3 spans 15 amino acids. Here the CDR3 reads CASSEMAGQAYEQYF. CDR3 sequence (DNA): TGTGCCAGCAGTGAAATGGCGGGGCAGGCCTACGAGCAGTACTTC.

The genes are TRBV2 and TRBJ2-3; 9 bases fit TRBD1. In germline, CDR1 is SNHLY, CDR2 FYNNEI. This CDR3 is built from 14 residues. The J segment lost 6 bases and the V segment lost 5 bases, leaving 6 bases of the junction unmatched. DNA of the CDR3: TGTGCCAGCAGTCCGGGACAGGGCCCCGATACGCAGTATTTT. Translating gives CASSPGQGPDTQYF.

This clone was detected only a few times. This rearrangement joins TRBV27 to TRBJ2-2, with 10 bases matching TRBD2. The CDR3 loop spans 15 amino acids. CDR1 and CDR2 (germline): MNHEY, SMNVEV (reference sequence). V shed 4 bases and J 7 bases; nucleotides not matched to a gene: 6. The CDR3 is CASSWSGGAFGELFF. CDR3 bases: TGTGCCAGCAGTTGGAGCGGGGGGGCTTTCGGGGAGCTGTTTTTT.

The genes are TRBV29-1 and TRBJ2-2; 9 bases fit TRBD1. Germline assignment: CDR1 SQVTM and CDR2 ANQGSEA. The junction had 4 bases not matched to a gene; V was cut back by 7 bases and J by 4 bases. This CDR3 has 13 amino acids. CDR3: CSAGDRATGELFF. In DNA, the CDR3 is TGCAGCGCGGGGGACAGGGCCACCGGGGAGCTGTTTTTT.

The CDR3 sequence: CASSLAVFDTEAFF. CDR3 nucleotides: TGTGCCAGCAGCTTGGCGGTGTTCGACACTGAAGCTTTCTTT. The rearrangement uses TRBV5-4 and TRBJ1-1; D gene uncertain. Germline CDR1 and CDR2: SGHNT and YYREEE (reference sequence). This CDR3 region has 14 residues. V was trimmed by 0 bases and J by 3 bases, leaving 9 bases between them.

The chain couples TRBV4-1 to TRBJ2-7, with 7 bases that match TRBD1. Trimming removed 2 bases from V and 3 bases from J; junction bases left unmatched: 4. The germline V gene encodes CDR1 MGHRA and CDR2 YSYEKL. This CDR3 region has 14 residues. CDR3 DNA: TGCGCCAGCAGCCAACCGGGACAGAGCTACGAGCAGTACTTC. Its protein is CASSQPGQSYEQYF.